This T cell receptor beta chain was sequenced in a study of T cells in Graves' hyperthyroidism and ophthalmopathy (dated by TCRdb to about 2019). In the study overall: Peripheral blood samples were taken at initial diagnosis, before any treatment was given. The study also compared thyroid tissue and blood T-cell repertoires from more than five Graves' hyperthyroidism patients. After sampling, hyperthyroidism patients received methimazole starting at 30 mg daily, and ophthalmopathy patients received high-dose intravenous methylprednisolone. For training and testing, the 100 or so patients in the discovery cohort were randomly divided in a 7:3 ratio. The paper reports TCR Vbeta CDR3 sequencing of over 120 peripheral blood samples: some 41 ophthalmopathy, some 80 hyperthyroidism and around 17 progressor patients. Prospective prediction of ophthalmopathy was tested in an independent validation cohort of approximately 19 hyperthyroidism patients and some 17 patients who later progressed to ophthalmopathy. To identify distinguishing TCR V-J signatures, a discovery cohort of around 100 patients was used, comprising fewer than 45 with Graves' ophthalmopathy and under 60 with stable Graves' hyperthyroidism.

The CDR3 has 14 amino acids, counting the end cysteine and phenylalanine. Kept here is only the CDR3 DNA, which spans 42 bases and is read in frame from base 1. V has 4 bases trimmed and J has 3 bases trimmed; junction bases matching no gene number 4. The germline V gene encodes CDR1 SGHTA and CDR2 FQGNSA. Amplification of TCR beta CDR3 regions was carried out from RNA transcripts. A first-round RT-PCR of the TCR CDR3 used the HTBI primer set with the Qiagen OneStep RT-PCR kit. Libraries were constructed in a second round of multiplex PCR, after which size selection and purification were performed. The libraries were sequenced on an Illumina HiSeq2000 using paired-end 100 bp reads. As for the authors' bioinformatics: Raw data were processed with SOAPnuke, discarding reads with adapters, uncalled bases, mean Phred below 15, or no exact constant-primer or identifier match. COPE v1.2.5 was used to merge the high-quality paired reads, and each unique nucleotide sequence was defined as a clonotype. Clonotypes were aligned to IMGT TRBV, TRBD and TRBJ reference segments using MiTCR v1.1. Only V-J combinations with frequency above 0.0001, covering approximately 99% of repertoires, were analysed. The TCS score was defined as F50 (clonal expansion) divided by E x V (chaos), with BLOSUM62-based TCRdist calculated between CDR3 peptides within each V-J. Welch's t-statistics and random forest reduced just over 500 V-J features to 13, which were used in a naive Bayes classifier (R e1071). TCRdb trimmed the raw reads at Q25, called clones with MiXCR and kept productive beta chains. Here each entry gathers all rows of one CDR3 protein and keeps the most common genes and DNA. The V and J calls come from TCRdb's annotation, not from the publication. Here the sample has under 350,000 distinct CDR3 sequences; 13% occur a single time. About 8% of the sample lies in the top ten.

This clonotype was found many times. The antigen it binds to is not known. No much larger clone is present one base from it, and per-base qualities are unavailable. Broader findings and caveats from the paper: No statistical method was used to fix the sample size in advance, and group allocation was not hidden from the investigators. Most expanded thyroid clonotypes (frequency above 0.001) were also detected in blood, suggesting blood repertoires may reflect thyroid immune responses. In cross-validation, a model built on a 13 V-J signature told ophthalmopathy apart from stable hyperthyroidism with 85% to 90% sensitivity and about 81% specificity, and in testing the same model reached 80%/75%. In validation, the model predicted progression to ophthalmopathy with over 60% sensitivity and approximately 78% specificity, a median of roughly seven months before onset.

Hyperthyroidism patients were aged 18 to 65 years and newly diagnosed, with disease duration of less than 2 months. Exclusion was applied to patients with uncontrolled infections, other autoimmune diseases, pregnancy or lactation. Clinical symptoms, serum thyroxine and TRAb, thyroid ultrasound, and orbital computed tomography formed the basis for the diagnoses. For progressor patients, blood was drawn at the first diagnosis of hyperthyroidism, before any ophthalmopathy symptoms had appeared. Ficoll-Paque density gradient centrifugation was used to isolate PBMCs from about 10 ml of fresh peripheral blood. Progressor patients were initially diagnosed with Graves' hyperthyroidism and developed ophthalmopathy during follow-up. Total RNA was extracted with Trizol reagent, and quality was checked on an Agilent 2100 Bioanalyzer.

Material for sequencing was blood. This TCR was sampled from a woman under 40 with Graves' hyperthyroidism that later progressed to Graves' ophthalmopathy. This chain is built from TRBV7-2 and TRBJ2-7; 9 bases in the junction line up with TRBD1. CDR3 sequence: CASSWGTGNYEQYF. The DNA sequence reads TGTGCCAGCAGCTGGGGGACAGGGAACTACGAGCAGTACTTC.